The 30 T cell receptor beta chains reported below all come from one sample, sequenced in a study of cytomegalovirus exposure and HLA in healthy donors. Amplification used 60 Vbeta primers and 13 Jbeta primers. Some clones are missing from TCRdb's copy, which holds only in-frame ones; the method was immunoSEQ multiplex PCR. This sample carries about 180,000 clones, around 80% of them seen once, and the ten largest clones take over 2.5%. The sequenced material came from PBMCs. The receptors here all came from a woman in her 50s in good health and CMV-seropositive.

The rearrangement links TRBV30 to TRBJ1-1; the D is unclear. The CDR3 runs to 12 residues. Germline lookup yields CDR1 GTSNPN and CDR2 SVGIG (reference sequence). The V end lost 1 base, the J end lost 0 bases, and 3 bases lay between the germline ends. Here the CDR3 reads CAWSDLNTEAFF. The DNA for the CDR3 is TGTGCCTGGAGTGACTTGAACACTGAAGCTTTCTTT.

This chain connects TRBV18 to TRBJ2-2; D may be TRBD1 (6 bases). V was trimmed by 3 bases and J by 0 bases, leaving 11 bases between them. CDR1 and CDR2 from the germline V gene are KGHSH and LQKENI. CDR3 length equals 16 residues. The DNA of the CDR3 is TGTGCCAGCTCACCGGGGGCAGGCCCGAACACCGGGGAGCTGTTTTTT. Encoded protein: CASSPGAGPNTGELFF.

The chain couples TRBV5-1 to TRBJ2-1; 13 bases are shared with TRBD2. CDR3 length equals 14 residues. After removal of 4 bases from V and 9 bases from J, the junction contained 4 bases not matched to a gene. In germline, CDR1 is SGHRS, CDR2 YFSETQ. The DNA for the CDR3 is TGCGCCAGCAGCCCGGGACTAGCGGGAAGTGAGCAGTTCTTC. Translated, it gives CASSPGLAGSEQFF. Variable domain in full (rest from reference TRBV5-1 and TRBJ2-1): KAGVTQTPRYLIKTRGQQVTLSCSPISGHRSVSWYQQTPGQGLQFLFEYFSETQRNKGNFPGRFSGRQFSNSRSEMNVSTLELGDSALYLCASSPGLAGSEQFFGPGTRLTVL.

The chain uses TRBV5-4 and TRBJ2-1, with D maybe TRBD1 (5 bases). The CDR3 length is 14 residues. CDR1 is SGHNT and CDR2 is YYREEE in the germline V gene (reference sequence). V lost 4 bases and J 8 bases, leaving 16 bases between the germline ends. The CDR3 sequence is CASSLTAARDEQFF. The CDR3 bases are TGTGCCAGCAGCCTCACGGCCGCCAGGGATGAGCAGTTCTTC.

The sample holds one count of this clone. The chain couples TRBV10-1 to TRBJ2-5; TRBD1 matches at 10 bases. CDR1 is WNHNN, CDR2 SYGVQD, per germline (reference sequence). The length of the CDR3 is 16 residues. The V gene end was trimmed by 0 bases and the J gene end by 3 bases; junction bases not matched to a gene: 4. The CDR3 loop is CASSESGTGEEETQYF. DNA for the CDR3: TGCGCCAGCAGTGAGTCCGGGACAGGGGAGGAAGAGACCCAGTACTTC.

The chain couples TRBV18 to TRBJ2-1, with D perhaps TRBD1 (5 bases). The CDR3 totals 16 residues. Germline values: CDR1 KGHSH, CDR2 LQKENI. Trimming removed 0 bases from V and 2 bases from J, with 11 bases in between. CDR3 residues: CASSPPQGVPYNEQFF. The CDR3 DNA sequence: TGTGCCAGCTCACCACCTCAAGGGGTCCCCTACAATGAGCAGTTCTTC.

The V call is TRBV9, the J call TRBJ1-3, with no clear D. The CDR3 has 13 residues. CDR1 and CDR2 from the germline V gene are SGDLS and YYNGEE. The V end lost 1 base, the J end lost 4 bases, and 6 bases lay between the germline ends. The CDR3 DNA reads TGTGCCAGCAGCGTAAGCGGCGGAAACACCATATATTTT. It codes for CASSVSGGNTIYF.

The rearrangement links TRBV7-2 to TRBJ2-7; 12 bases fit TRBD2. CDR1 SGHTA and CDR2 FQGNSA come from the germline V gene. J lost 5 bases, V lost 3 bases, and 5 bases had no gene match. This CDR3 contains 15 residues. The CDR3 DNA reads TGTGCCAGCAGCTTCCCTAGCGGGAGGGATGACGAGCAGTACTTC. Protein: CASSFPSGRDDEQYF.

The chain uses TRBV4-2 and TRBJ1-3, with D hard to call. V lost 0 bases to trimming and J lost 8 bases, with 11 bases between them. The CDR3 runs 14 residues. Germline CDR1 is LGHNA and CDR2 is YNFKEQ. The CDR3 loop is CASSQDRERDTIYF. CDR3 nucleotides: TGTGCCAGCAGCCAAGATCGGGAACGGGACACCATATATTTT.

The V call is TRBV7-6, the J call TRBJ1-5; D remains ambiguous. Germline values: CDR1 SGHVS, CDR2 FNYEAQ. The ends were cut back, 10 bases at V and 2 bases at J, with 15 bases in the middle. The CDR3 has 14 amino acids. The CDR3 reads CAIVRGTGNQPQHF. DNA of the CDR3: TGTGCCATAGTAAGAGGCACTGGCAATCAGCCCCAGCATTTT.

In this sample, this clone turned up a few times. CDR3 coding DNA: TGTGCCAGCAGCTTAGAGGGGGACACTTCCCGGAATGAGCAGTTCTTC. Translating it yields CASSLEGDTSRNEQFF. V is TRBV11-3 and J is TRBJ2-1; D is perhaps TRBD1 (6 bases). The CDR3 contains 16 residues. The germline CDR1 and CDR2 sequences are SGHNT and YENEEA. Deletions cut 0 bases from V and 7 bases from J, with 16 bases between.

V gene TRBV11-2 combines with J gene TRBJ2-4, with D maybe TRBD1 (5 bases). Germline V gives CDR1 SGHAT, CDR2 FQNNGV. With 5 bases removed from V and 8 bases from J, the gap between germline ends came to 28 bases. The CDR3 length is 18 residues. DNA of the CDR3: TGTGCCAGCAGCCCAAGTCCCGATCCGGACATCTTAAGGGACATTCAGTACTTC. It translates to CASSPSPDPDILRDIQYF.

This chain links TRBV5-5 with TRBJ2-1; the D is unclear. With 0 bases removed from V and 5 bases from J, the gap between germline ends came to 15 bases. The CDR3 spans 16 residues. Germline assignment: CDR1 SGHKS and CDR2 YYEKEE (reference sequence). The CDR3 protein is CASSLANPTMNNEQFF. CDR3 DNA sequence: TGTGCCAGCAGCTTGGCTAACCCCACGATGAACAATGAGCAGTTCTTC.

The rearrangement links TRBV30 to TRBJ2-3, with D possibly matching TRBD2 (5 bases). The V gene's germline CDR1 is GTSNPN and CDR2 SVGIG (reference sequence). V was shortened by 2 bases and J by 0 bases, with 12 bases between the two germline ends. The CDR3 sequence is 15 residues long. CDR3 bases: TGTGCCTGGAGTCGTCCCAGGACTAGCACAGATACGCAGTATTTT. Its protein product is CAWSRPRTSTDTQYF. The full variable domain, its missing parts supplied by reference TRBV30 and TRBJ2-3, is SQTIHQWPATLVQPVGSPLSLECTVEGTSNPNLYWYRQAAGRGLQLLFYSVGIGQISSEVPQNLSASRPQDRQFILSSKKLLLSDSGFYLCAWSRPRTSTDTQYFGPGTRLTVL.

On this clone: This CDR3 is missing its conserved last phenylalanine or tryptophan, likely due to a read error. No DNA is shown, since the ends of the CDR3 on it are uncertain; the CDR3 is the one TCRdb lists. This chain connects TRBV5-3 to TRBJ1-1; the D call in the table, TRBD1, was not verified against the DNA. TRBV5-3 is an open reading frame, and its role is uncertain. The CDR3 region is 14 residues in length, termini included. The chain's CDR3 is CARSFLSGQTPRRI.

This clone has more than one count but fewer than ten. V gene TRBV29-1 combines with J gene TRBJ1-2; D gene uncertain. This CDR3 contains 12 residues. Germline CDR1 SQVTM, CDR2 ANQGSEA. V dropped 6 bases and J dropped 10 bases, with 18 bases sitting between them. The CDR3 DNA sequence: TGCAGCGTCGTAAAGGAGCCGGCAGACTACACCTTC. Translation: CSVVKEPADYTF.

The chain combines TRBV29-1 with TRBJ2-2; TRBD1 might be the D (6 bases). The CDR3 runs 14 residues. V was shortened by 7 bases and J by 0 bases, with 12 bases between the two germline ends. Looked up from germline, CDR1 is SQVTM and CDR2 is ANQGSEA. CDR3: CSGARDTNTGELFF. The DNA for the CDR3 is TGCAGCGGCGCCCGGGACACGAACACCGGGGAGCTGTTTTTT.

For this clone: Other DNA sequences of this sample code for an identical CDR3. This chain joins TRBV10-3 and TRBJ2-3; 12 nucleotides agree with TRBD2. J lost 3 bases, V lost 8 bases, and 3 bases had no gene match. Germline CDR1 ENHRY, CDR2 SYGVKD. The CDR3 loop spans 14 amino acids. As DNA, the CDR3 is TGTGCCATCCGCACTAGCGGGGGGACAGATACGCAGTATTTT. Translation gives CAIRTSGGTDTQYF.

This clone occurred a few times. The chain has TRBV5-4 and TRBJ1-5; D might be TRBD1 (6 bases). Trimming stripped 0 bases from V and 8 bases from J, with 12 bases between. The CDR3 is 14 residues long. From germline, CDR1 is SGHNT and CDR2 YYREEE (reference sequence). The CDR3 here is CASSLGQGMEPQHF. CDR3 in DNA: TGTGCCAGCAGCTTGGGGCAGGGGATGGAGCCCCAGCATTTT.

The V and J genes are TRBV5-4 and TRBJ2-3, with 10 bases that match TRBD2. Germline lookup yields CDR1 SGHNT and CDR2 YYREEE (reference sequence). This CDR3 contains 15 residues. V shed 2 bases, J shed 3 bases, and the junction held 3 bases outside the gene matches. CDR3 protein: CASSLAGGKTDTQYF. The CDR3 region has the DNA TGTGCCAGCAGCTTAGCGGGGGGGAAGACAGATACGCAGTATTTT.

CDR3 sequence (DNA): TGTGCCAGCAGCCCCCGCCCAGCGTTCAGCGGCTATAATTCACCCCTCCACTTT. Amino acid sequence: CASSPRPAFSGYNSPLHF. The chain employs TRBV9 and TRBJ1-6; D is unclear. The V and J ends lost 4 bases and 3 bases respectively, with 20 bases between them. CDR3 length equals 18 residues. Germline-derived CDR1 and CDR2 are SGDLS and YYNGEE.

This chain connects TRBV28 to TRBJ2-6, with D unclear. V dropped 4 bases and J dropped 5 bases, with 9 bases sitting between them. The germline V gene has CDR1 MDHEN and CDR2 SYDVKM. This CDR3 comprises 14 residues. CDR3 region: CASSYSNWANVLTF. Written as DNA, the CDR3 is TGTGCCAGCAGTTATAGCAACTGGGCCAACGTCCTGACTTTC.

In its sample, this clone was seen a few times. The J gene is TRBJ2-5, the V gene TRBV18; 10 nucleotides agree with TRBD2. The V segment lost 1 base and the J segment 4 bases; nucleotides outside the gene matches: 6. This CDR3 is built from 16 residues. From germline, CDR1 is KGHSH and CDR2 LQKENI. CDR3 in DNA: TGTGCCAGCTCACCACGAGTACTAGCGGGGCTAGAGACCCAGTACTTC. Translating gives CASSPRVLAGLETQYF.

The V call is TRBV5-4, the J call TRBJ2-5; 10 nucleotides align to TRBD2. V shed 3 bases and J 4 bases; nucleotides not matched to a gene: 3. Germline CDR1 SGHNT, CDR2 YYREEE (reference sequence). This CDR3 spans 14 amino acids. CDR3 loop: CASSSQREGETQYF. DNA of the CDR3: TGTGCCAGCAGCTCCCAGCGGGAGGGAGAGACCCAGTACTTC. Full variable domain (remainder filled in from reference TRBV5-4 and TRBJ2-5): ETGVTQSPTHLIKTRGQQVTLRCSSQSGHNTVSWYQQALGQGPQFIFQYYREEENGRGNFPPRFSGLQFPNYSSELNVNALELDDSALYLCASSSQREGETQYFGPGTRLLVL.

The chain has TRBV19 and TRBJ2-7; 9 nucleotides agree with TRBD1. This CDR3 is 14 amino acids long. Germline V gene lookup returns CDR1 LNHDA and CDR2 SQIVND (reference sequence). Trimming removed 5 bases from V and 2 bases from J; junction bases left unmatched: 4. In DNA, the CDR3 is TGTGCCAGTAGTGACCGGGACAGGGCCTACGAGCAGTACTTC. Translated, it gives CASSDRDRAYEQYF.

The chain joins TRBV2 to TRBJ2-7, with TRBD2 matching over 7 bases. Germline values: CDR1 SNHLY, CDR2 FYNNEI. The V and J ends lost 7 bases and 4 bases, in that order; junction bases with no gene match: 10. The CDR3 length is 14 residues. CDR3 nucleotide sequence: TGTGCCAGCATGAGGACTAGACATGGGTACGAGCAGTACTTC. Translated: CASMRTRHGYEQYF.

This clone was picked up one time. This chain links TRBV7-9 with TRBJ2-7; D may be TRBD1 (6 bases). From germline, CDR1 is SEHNR and CDR2 FQNEAQ (reference sequence). The CDR3 runs to 12 residues. Deletions cut 5 bases from V and 12 bases from J, with 17 bases between. The CDR3 loop is CASSPGQILPYF. CDR3 bases: TGTGCCAGCAGCCCTGGACAGATCCTACCGTACTTC.

The chain links TRBV7-2 to TRBJ2-5; 12 bases are shared with TRBD2. V shed 1 base and J 5 bases; nucleotides not matched to a gene: 8. CDR1 is SGHTA, CDR2 FQGNSA, per germline. The length of the CDR3 is 17 residues. The CDR3 nucleotides read TGTGCCAGCAGCTTAGGGCTAGCGGGGGGGGCCCGGGAGACCCAGTACTTC. This codes for CASSLGLAGGARETQYF.

This chain links TRBV18 with TRBJ2-6; 8 bases agree with TRBD2. The CDR3 covers 19 residues. The ends lost 3 bases at V and 0 bases at J; junction bases unmatched: 10. The V gene's germline CDR1 is KGHSH and CDR2 LQKENI. CDR3 DNA sequence: TGTGCCAGCTCACCTCTGGCGGGGGGCCGGAGCTCTGGGGCCAACGTCCTGACTTTC. Translating gives CASSPLAGGRSSGANVLTF. Using reference TRBV18 and TRBJ2-6 for the parts outside the CDR3, the full variable domain is NAGVMQNPRHLVRRRGQEARLRCSPMKGHSHVYWYRQLPEEGLKFMVYLQKENIIDESGMPKERFSAEFPKEGPSILRIQQVVRGDSAAYFCASSPLAGGRSSGANVLTFGAGSRLTVL.

This clone was found once. V gene TRBV6-5 combines with J gene TRBJ2-7; 8 nucleotides line up with TRBD1. Germline values: CDR1 MNHEY, CDR2 SVGAGI. The CDR3 runs to 14 residues. The V and J ends lost 5 bases and 4 bases, in that order; junction bases with no gene match: 7. CDR3 nucleotide sequence: TGTGCCAGCAGTCGGGACAGGAAGGGGTACGAGCAGTACTTC. Its translation: CASSRDRKGYEQYF.